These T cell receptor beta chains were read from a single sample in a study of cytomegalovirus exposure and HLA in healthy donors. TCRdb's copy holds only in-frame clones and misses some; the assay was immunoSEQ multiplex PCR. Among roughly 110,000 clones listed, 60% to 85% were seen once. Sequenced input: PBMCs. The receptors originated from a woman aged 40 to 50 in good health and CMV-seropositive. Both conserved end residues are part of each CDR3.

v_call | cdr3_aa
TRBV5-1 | CASSLGGTGSYEQYF
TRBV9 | CASSVRAGGNAGELFF
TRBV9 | CASSRWSNTIYF
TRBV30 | CAGWGQVEQYF
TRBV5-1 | CASTPGTAHNEQFF
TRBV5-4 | CASSPIKREGTEAFF
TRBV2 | CASAGTSGIVDGYTF
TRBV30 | CAFQVGGDTGELFF
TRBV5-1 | CASGREVNTEAFF
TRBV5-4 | CASTIGQGTGGEKLFF
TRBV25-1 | CASSSTGRGNEQFF
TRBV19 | CASSRELGNQPQHF
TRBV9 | CASSVDLDTQYF
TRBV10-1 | CASSFNRGETQYF
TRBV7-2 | CASSLTRDWYEQYF
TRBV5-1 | CASSLDGSGNTIYF
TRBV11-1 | CASSLPGTNTEAFF
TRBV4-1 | CASSQVIPQYGYTF
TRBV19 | CASSIRGQGLEAFF